The source of this T cell receptor beta chain is a study of identical twins. Healthy Caucasians made up all donors. Of note for this clonotype: As yet, its antigen is unknown.

Germline lookup yields CDR1 KGHDR and CDR2 SFDVKD. The CDR3 is made up of 14 amino acids. V was shortened by 4 bases and J by 3 bases, with 10 bases between the two germline ends. Broader study findings: Out-of-frame sharing of TCR alpha in monozygotic twins was underestimated by models.

Through template switching, a universal primer site was introduced, and the cDNA contained unique molecular identifiers. TCRdb ran MiXCR on the 5' RACE reads and lists one entry per CDR3 protein. The sample lists 450,000 to 600,000 distinct CDR3 sequences; 20% to 25% were seen once. The same specimen was also included in a second study, on yellow fever vaccine responses in identical twins.

The chain uses TRBV24-1 and TRBJ2-3, with a tentative D call TRBD2 (6 bases). This TCR derives from a woman between 18 and 29 years old in good health. Sample: CD4+ T cells sorted from blood. The chain's CDR3 is CATSERGGTDTQYF. CDR3 nucleotides: TGTGCCACCAGTGAGAGAGGAGGGACAGATACGCAGTATTTT.